This T cell receptor (beta chain) was documented in a study of T cells in lung cancer brain metastases. Study background: About 85% of the 20 patients had smoked, with a median of 40 pack-years.

Either synchronous oligometastatic disease or delayed solitary brain metastasis recurrence led to resection. Study results and caveats: Few clones were shared between paired lesions (mean Morisita around 0.2); most were lesion-specific.

The table came from immunoSEQ multiplex PCR; TCRdb's copy has only in-frame clones and leaves some out. The data contain approximately 3,000 clones, roughly nine tenths of them singletons. V lost 0 bases, J lost 0 bases, and 9 bases lay in between. The germline CDR1 and CDR2 sequences are MGHRA and YSYEKL. CDR3 length: 16 amino acids. As concerns this clone: The antigen is undetermined.

The sequenced material came from tumor tissue from the primary lung tumor. The sequence was obtained from a woman aged 45-59 years with non-small cell lung cancer. The chain uses TRBV4-1 and TRBJ1-3; no reliable D call. The CDR3 region is CASSQDLQFSGNTIYF. The CDR3 DNA reads TGCGCCAGCAGCCAAGATCTACAGTTCTCTGGAAACACCATATATTTT.